This T cell receptor beta chain emerged from a study of T cell responses to AZD1222 COVID-19 vaccine. Study findings and constraints: Just a handful of people given AZD1222 tested seropositive at baseline. Mostly white British, mostly female donors; authors suggested clonal diversity may be underestimated.

Trimming removed 0 bases from V and 2 bases from J, with 7 bases in between. CDR1 and CDR2 (germline): LGHNA, YSLEER. The CDR3 runs to 14 residues. For this clone: Its matching antigen is unknown.

Sequencing was performed with immunoSEQ multiplex PCR; in TCRdb, only in-frame clones are kept and a portion is missing. Of more than 110,000 clones listed, about 92% were seen once; the top ten hold about 3.8%. Second doses at about 4 or about 12 weeks were pooled. The V and J genes are TRBV4-3 and TRBJ1-1, with D hard to call. Source: peripheral blood, taken 28 days after the second AZD1222 dose. This receptor was identified in an adult who received the AZD1222 COVID-19 vaccine. The CDR3 DNA reads as TGCGCCAGCAGCCAAGACTCTGGAAACACTGAAGCTTTCTTT. It codes for CASSQDSGNTEAFF.